What follows describes a single T cell receptor beta chain. Individuals drawn from under 30 US areas were roughly 18 to 100 years old. Researchers sorted participants into cohorts using their self-reported clinical history. Cohort 3 donors were reported recovered after two negative PCRs, clearance, or symptom resolution. This sample stems from a study of blood T cell repertoires in COVID-19. V was clipped by 3 bases and J by 12 bases; unmatched bases: 11. This CDR3 comprises 15 residues. Germline V CDR1 and CDR2: WSHSY, SAAADI. Source study methods: Reference gene primers were amplified, and this amplification served to estimate nucleated cell counts. Here immunoSEQ multiplex PCR was the method, and the copy in TCRdb shows in-frame clones only, minus some. That table is the source of V, J and clone size, and D and trimming were worked out from the DNA. The sample lists roughly 260,000 clones; around 86% were seen once.

The chain links TRBV10-2 to TRBJ2-1; the match to TRBD2 covers 10 bases. This clonotype was obtained from a woman in her late teens or twenties who had recovered from COVID-19. What was sequenced was PBMCs or T cells enriched from blood (not recorded which). CDR3 in DNA: TGCGCCAGCAGTGATTCTAGCGGGGGAACCCTCGGGCAGTTCTTC. It specifies CASSDSSGGTLGQFF.